In this sample, the clone carrying this TCR beta chain turned up once. The antigen is unknown. The data originate from a study of a mutant IDH1 vaccine in newly diagnosed glioma. Study overall: Vaccination followed radiotherapy alone by 4-6 weeks, or accompanied temozolomide cycles. Patients under treatment included about 60% males and about 38% females and had a mean age of approximately 40 years.

The CDR3 contains 11 residues. Germline CDR1 SQVTM, CDR2 ANQGSEA. The V gene lost 6 bases and the J gene lost 5 bases, with 10 bases spanning the gap. Described time point: week 35, safety follow-up. The vaccine gave 300 ug of a 20-mer mutant IDH1 peptide subcutaneously per dose. Weeks 1, 3, 5, 7, 11, 15, 19 and 23 were when patients received their eight vaccinations. Clones were sequenced by immunoSEQ multiplex PCR, and TCRdb holds only the in-frame ones, with some missing. The table has more than 35,000 clones, approximately 81% seen once; the top ten hold 4.7%. Specimen: PBMCs, collected from a glioma patient whose treatment included an IDH1 peptide vaccine. The rearrangement links TRBV29-1 to TRBJ1-2; D is undetermined. The sequence derives from a woman aged 40 to 49 with glioma. Some clones in this sample may be carry-over from other donors' samples. CDR3 region: CSVDWEYGYTF. The DNA of the CDR3 is TGCAGCGTCGACTGGGAGTATGGCTACACCTTC. Supplemented by reference TRBV29-1 and TRBJ1-2, the full variable domain reads SAVISQKPSRDICQRGTSLTIQCQVDSQVTMMFWYRQQPGQSLTLIATANQGSEATYESGFVIDKFPISRPNLTFSTLTVSNMSPEDSSIYLCSVDWEYGYTFGSGTRLTVV.